Reported below is one TCR beta chain. The sample holds many counts of this clonotype. Its cognate antigen has yet to be identified. No qualities accompany the bases; no much larger clone lies one base away. This sample stems from a study of T cell repertoires in cytomegalovirus infection (dated by TCRdb to 2018 to 2020). About the study as a whole: Recently identified HLA-C-restricted CMV epitopes, whose presentation resists viral immunomodulation, were targeted by peptide stimulations together with well-studied HLA-B-restricted epitopes. Donor HLA type was relevant to the analysis, because carriage of CMV infection together with the matching HLA type was indicated by public TCR beta signatures. Results and caveats for the whole study, not just this receptor: Carriers of CMV infection plus the relevant HLA type were discriminated by the cumulative frequency of public TCR beta family members in the study cohort and in an independent approximately 400-donor cohort. The ex vivo response was dominated by HLA-C-restricted CMV-specific TCR beta clonotypes, which also provided the single most frequent clonotype in two of eight donors.

Reads for this sample came from an Illumina HiSeq 1500. TCRdb itself trimmed the public reads at Q25 with fastp, ran MiXCR and retained productive beta chains. Rows with one shared CDR3 protein collapse into an entry with the most common genes and DNA. This sample lists under 850,000 distinct CDR3 sequences; around 30% were detected once. The ten largest clones represent approximately 18% of the sample. Explained via the paper, the treatment or condition label denotes: in vitro stimulation with specific CMV peptide epitopes to enrich CMV-specific T cells. At the junction V is shortened by 2 bases and J by 6 bases, with 10 bases in between. From the cysteine through the phenylalanine, the CDR3 covers 13 amino acids. Kept here is only the CDR3 DNA, which spans 39 bases and is read in frame from base 1. CDR1 SGHVS and CDR2 FQNEAQ were looked up in the germline V gene.

This receptor was obtained from a human donor in good health (CMV status not recorded). Some clones in this sample may be carry-over from other donors' samples. The material sequenced was cultured PBMCs, taken from culture after CMV antigen stimulation. Rearrangement joined TRBV7-8 to TRBJ1-1, with no D gene named confidently. In nucleotides, the sequence is TGTGCCAGCAGCTTATTACCTAGGTCTGAAGCTTTCTTT. Translated, this gives CASSLLPRSEAFF.